This is a list of T cell receptor beta chains from one sample in a study of vaccination effects on CD4 cells after COVID-19. Only in-frame clones appear in the TCRdb table, and some are missing; sequencing was by immunoSEQ multiplex PCR. The sample has roughly 60,000 clones; around 67% are singletons. The antigens for these receptors are not known. The sequenced sample was CD4+ T cells from PBMCs cultured with SARS-CoV-2 spike peptides, obtained before COVID-19 vaccination. The receptors here all came from a human donor who received a COVID-19 vaccine. The CDR3 runs from the conserved cysteine through the conserved F or W. Each record gives: J gene, V gene, clone size, D gene, CDR3 DNA, CDR3 protein. A D gene is named only where the DNA matches it firmly. Part of the rows lack a size; the others show once, few, many or a class for expanded clones.

>TRBJ2-1|TRBV6-4|-|TRBD1
TGTGCCAGCAGTGCCGGGACAGGGGGCTACAATGAGCAGTTCTTC
CASSAGTGGYNEQFF
>TRBJ2-6|TRBV6-5|once|-
TGTGCCAGCAGTTACGGGCTTGGGGCCAACGTCCTGACTTTC
CASSYGLGANVLTF
>TRBJ1-4|TRBV4-1|-|TRBD1
TGCGCCAGCAGCCAAGGGGACAGGGACATGGGAAAACTGTTTTTT
CASSQGDRDMGKLFF
>TRBJ1-6|TRBV30|-|-
TGTGCCTGGAGTTGGGGCCCCTCCTATAATTCACCCCTCCACTTT
CAWSWGPSYNSPLHF
>TRBJ2-7|TRBV19|-|-
TGTGCCAGTAGAGAAACAGGGAGCTCCTACGAGCAGTACTTC
CASRETGSSYEQYF
>TRBJ2-7|TRBV18|-|-
TGTGCCAGCTCAAAGCCGGGACGGGGGTACGAGCAGTACTTC
CASSKPGRGYEQYF
>TRBJ1-3|TRBV14|-|-
TGTGCCAGCAGCCAAAACTCTGGAAACACCATATATTTT
CASSQNSGNTIYF
>TRBJ1-4|TRBV6-2/TRBV6-3|-|TRBD1
TGTGCCAGCAGTTACTTGGGACAGGGGGCGCTCGGAGGTCGGCAAAAACTGTTTTTT
CASSYLGQGALGGRQKLFF
>TRBJ1-3|TRBV3-1/TRBV3-2|-|TRBD1
TGTGCCAGCAGCCAAGACGGGACAGGGGGGGACACCATATATTTT
CASSQDGTGGDTIYF
>TRBJ2-7|TRBV3-1/TRBV3-2|-|TRBD2
TGTGCCAGCAGCACGACTAGCGGGCGGTACGAGCAGTACTTC
CASSTTSGRYEQYF
>TRBJ2-7|TRBV20-1|-|-
TGCAGTGCTAGTATTTCGGGTTACGAGCAGTACTTC
CSASISGYEQYF